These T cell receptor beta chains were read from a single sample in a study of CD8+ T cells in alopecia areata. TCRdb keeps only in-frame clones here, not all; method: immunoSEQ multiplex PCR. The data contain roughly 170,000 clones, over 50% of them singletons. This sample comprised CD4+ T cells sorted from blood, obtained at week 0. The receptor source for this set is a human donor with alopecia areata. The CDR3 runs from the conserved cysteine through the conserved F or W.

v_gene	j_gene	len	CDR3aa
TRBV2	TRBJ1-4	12	CASRAGNEKLFF
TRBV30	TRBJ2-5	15	CAWSRGQGYQETQYF
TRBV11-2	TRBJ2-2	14	CAIGGRLNTGELFF
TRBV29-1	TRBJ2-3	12	CSVEVGGDTQYF
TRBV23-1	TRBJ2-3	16	CASPPSGWSSTDTQYF
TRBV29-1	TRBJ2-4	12	CSATTAKNIQYF
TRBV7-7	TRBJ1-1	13	CASSLDSNTEAFF
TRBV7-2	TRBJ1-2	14	CASSPPPSPWGYTF
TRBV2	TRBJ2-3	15	CASSEAGTLVYTQYF
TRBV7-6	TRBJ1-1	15	CASSLRRGRDTEAFF
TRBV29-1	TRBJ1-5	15	CSVEGQGAVNQPQHF
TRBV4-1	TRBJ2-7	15	CASSQSPGWAYEQYF
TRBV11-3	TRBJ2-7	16	CASSLVRSRSSYEQYF
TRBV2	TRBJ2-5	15	CASSEEMASVETQYF
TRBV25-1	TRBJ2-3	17	CASSEQGGTRGPDTQYF
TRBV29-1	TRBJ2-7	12	CSVPGPGYEQYF
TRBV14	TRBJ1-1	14	CASSQVTGGTEAFF
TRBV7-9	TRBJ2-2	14	CASSQDSTGVELFF
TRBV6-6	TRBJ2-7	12	CASSYSSYEQYF
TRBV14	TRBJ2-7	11	CASSQGYEQYF
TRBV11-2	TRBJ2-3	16	CASSPQGLAGGNPQYF
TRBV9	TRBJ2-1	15	CASSVGGADYNEQFF
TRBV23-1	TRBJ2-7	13	CASSQESSYEQYF